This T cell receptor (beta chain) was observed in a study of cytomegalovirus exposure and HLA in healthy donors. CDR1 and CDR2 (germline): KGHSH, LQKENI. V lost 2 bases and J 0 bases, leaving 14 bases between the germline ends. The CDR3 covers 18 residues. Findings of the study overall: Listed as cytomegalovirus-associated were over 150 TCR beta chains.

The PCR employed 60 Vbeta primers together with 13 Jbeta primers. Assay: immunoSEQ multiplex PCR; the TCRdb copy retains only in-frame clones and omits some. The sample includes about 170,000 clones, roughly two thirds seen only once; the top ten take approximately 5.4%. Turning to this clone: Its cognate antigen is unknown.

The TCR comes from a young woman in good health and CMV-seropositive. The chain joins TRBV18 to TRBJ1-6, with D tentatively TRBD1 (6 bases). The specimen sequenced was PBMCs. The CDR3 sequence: CASSPSDSFSSYNSPLHF. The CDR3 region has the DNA TGTGCCAGCTCACCATCGGACAGTTTCAGCTCCTATAATTCACCCCTCCACTTT.